These 2 T cell receptor beta chains share one sample of origin, sequenced in a study of a mutant IDH1 vaccine in newly diagnosed glioma. Measured with immunoSEQ multiplex PCR; TCRdb has only the in-frame clones, and not every one. The sample includes almost 95,000 clones, roughly nine tenths of them seen just once. Regarding time point: week 47, end of study. With topical imiquimod, each dose of the vaccine consisted of 300 ug of mutant IDH1 20-mer peptide. Antigens for these TCRs are unknown. Sequencing was performed on PBMCs, taken from a glioma patient whose treatment included an IDH1 peptide vaccine. These receptor sequences come from a woman aged 45-60 years with glioma.

This chain links TRBV10-3 with TRBJ2-1; no clear D gene. CDR1 ENHRY and CDR2 SYGVKD come from the germline V gene. Deletions cut 4 bases from V and 0 bases from J, with 10 bases between. The length of the CDR3 is 15 residues. The CDR3 DNA is TGTGCCATCAGTGCACAGTCGAGCTCCTACAATGAGCAGTTCTTC. Amino acids: CAISAQSSSYNEQFF.

This clone was seen a few times. The CDR3 spells CATLPSVSSYNEQFF. CDR3 nucleotide sequence: TGTGCCACCCTTCCTTCGGTGAGCTCCTACAATGAGCAGTTCTTC. The chain combines TRBV5-4 with TRBJ2-1; D gene unclear. V lost 9 bases, J lost 0 bases, and 16 bases lay in between. Germline assignment: CDR1 SGHNT and CDR2 YYREEE (reference sequence). This CDR3 has 15 residues.